Below are 9 T cell receptor beta chains sequenced from a single sample in a study of HIV-infected patients and healthy controls. About 550 ng RNA was reverse transcribed with alpha and beta constant-region primers. Using multiplexing indices, alpha and beta chain libraries were generated apart by chain-specific third strand synthesis. TCRdb recomputed calls from the 5' RACE reads with MiXCR, one row per CDR3 protein. This sample has 13,000 or so distinct CDR3 sequences, with roughly 11% found just once. Whole blood was used without fractionation, so all unsorted peripheral T cells were included. Sequenced sample: blood. The receptors here all came from an adult in good health.

This clonotype is medium-sized in the sample. The gene calls are TRBV28 and TRBJ2-1; maybe TRBD2 (6 bases). V was shortened by 5 bases and J by 1 base, with 12 bases between the two germline ends. Germline values: CDR1 MDHEN, CDR2 SYDVKM. The CDR3 contains 15 residues. CDR3 sequence reads: CASSLTGTSYNEQFF. In DNA, the CDR3 is TGTGCCAGCAGTCTGACCGGGACTTCCTACAATGAGCAGTTCTTC.

This clonotype came up a few times. The chain recombines TRBV6-6 with TRBJ1-3; D is unclear. The ends were cut back, 10 bases at V and 4 bases at J, with 20 bases in the middle. CDR3 length: 15 amino acids. CDR1 and CDR2 from the germline V gene are MNHNY and SVGAGI (reference sequence). Written as DNA, the CDR3 is TGTGCCACCTCCCCCTCAGAAGTCCAAGGAAACACCATATATTTT. This sequence encodes CATSPSEVQGNTIYF.

By sample fraction, this clonotype is medium-sized. The gene calls are TRBV7-2 and TRBJ2-7; TRBD2 might be the D (5 bases). The CDR3 loop spans 17 amino acids. Trimming stripped 0 bases from V and 4 bases from J, with 19 bases between. Germline loops: CDR1 SGHTA, CDR2 FQGNSA. The CDR3 protein is CASSLANSDWVRYEQYF. In nucleotides, the CDR3 is TGTGCCAGCAGCTTAGCGAATTCGGACTGGGTAAGGTACGAGCAGTACTTC.

This clonotype has a handful of counts. The gene calls are TRBV12-3 or TRBV12-4 and TRBJ1-5, with D hard to call. This CDR3 is 12 amino acids long. The V and J ends lost 2 bases and 3 bases respectively, with 2 bases between them. CDR3 loop: CASSLNNQPQHF. The CDR3, as DNA: TGTGCCAGCAGTTTAAACAATCAGCCCCAGCATTTT.

The chain couples TRBV7-9 to TRBJ2-2; D remains unclear. Germline values: CDR1 SEHNR, CDR2 FQNEAQ (reference sequence). The V end lost 0 bases, the J end lost 4 bases, and 9 bases lay between the germline ends. The CDR3 totals 15 residues. The CDR3 region has the DNA TGTGCCAGCAGCTTAGCCGCTAGTGGCACCGGGGAGCTGTTTTTT. It specifies CASSLAASGTGELFF.

The CDR3 spells CASSNTGGGEKLFF. In DNA, the CDR3 is TGTGCCAGCAGCAATACAGGCGGGGGTGAAAAACTGTTTTTT. The chain couples TRBV12-3 or TRBV12-4 to TRBJ1-4; the D gene is possibly TRBD1 (5 bases). V was clipped by 6 bases and J by 7 bases, with 15 bases between them. The length of the CDR3 is 14 residues.

This clonotype was picked up many times. This chain uses TRBV30 with TRBJ2-2, with 7 bases aligning to TRBD2. Trimming removed 5 bases from V and 4 bases from J; junction bases left unmatched: 7. Per germline, CDR1 GTSNPN and CDR2 SVGIG (reference sequence). The CDR3 has 14 residues. The CDR3 sequence is CAWVQAGPTGELFF. The CDR3 nucleotides are TGTGCCTGGGTGCAAGCGGGGCCCACCGGGGAGCTGTTTTTT.

This clonotype appeared many times. This chain uses TRBV18 with TRBJ2-3; D unresolved. The CDR3 consists of 13 residues. The V end was cut by 3 bases, the J end by 5 bases, with 9 bases between. The germline V gene encodes CDR1 KGHSH and CDR2 LQKENI. This CDR3 reads CASSPSVGDTQYF. DNA for the CDR3: TGTGCCAGCTCACCGAGCGTGGGAGATACGCAGTATTTT.

This clonotype has a count of ten or more. V and J are TRBV29-1 and TRBJ1-4, with TRBD1 matching 11 bases. V lost 4 bases, J lost 3 bases, and 7 bases stayed unmatched. There are 16 residues in the CDR3. Germline CDR1 reads SQVTM; CDR2 reads ANQGSEA. The CDR3 is CSVVLGQGAANEKLFF. CDR3 coding DNA: TGCAGCGTTGTTCTCGGACAGGGGGCGGCTAATGAAAAACTGTTTTTT.